These 30 T cell receptor beta chains came from one sample sequenced in a study of shared clonotypes between healthy human individuals. Sequencing used immunoSEQ multiplex PCR; TCRdb keeps in-frame clones, though not all of them. Of some 740,000 clones in the sample, about 92% were seen once. Naive CD8 populations comprised CD45RO-negative cells positively selected for CCR7, excluding terminally differentiated effector memory CD45RA+ cells. The sample taken for sequencing was naive CD8+ T cells sorted from blood. The receptors stem from a man in his thirties or forties in good health.

The gene calls are TRBV4-1 and TRBJ2-7; D may be TRBD1 (6 bases). The V gene lost 4 bases and the J gene lost 1 base, with 8 bases spanning the gap. The CDR3 is made up of 13 amino acids. Germline CDR1 reads MGHRA; CDR2 reads YSYEKL. CDR3 nucleotides: TGCGCCAGCAGCCCAGGACAGTCCTACGAGCAGTACTTC. Translating gives CASSPGQSYEQYF.

V and J are TRBV7-9 and TRBJ2-3, with D tentatively TRBD2 (5 bases). V gave up 5 bases and J gave up 0 bases, with 15 bases separating them. The CDR3 extends over 16 amino acids. From germline, CDR1 is SEHNR and CDR2 FQNEAQ (reference sequence). CDR3 loop: CASSPAGGPSTDTQYF. The CDR3 nucleotides are TGTGCCAGCAGCCCCGCCGGCGGGCCTAGCACAGATACGCAGTATTTT.

The rearrangement links TRBV5-4 to TRBJ2-1, with TRBD1 matching 7 bases. Germline CDR1 reads SGHNT; CDR2 reads YYREEE (reference sequence). The CDR3 is made up of 15 amino acids. Trimming took 2 bases from V and 0 from J; bases not matched to a gene: 2. CDR3 DNA: TGTGCCAGCAGCTTATGGGACAGCTCCTACAATGAGCAGTTCTTC. Protein: CASSLWDSSYNEQFF.

For the CDR3, the DNA is TGTGCCAGCAGCACAGGGAGAAGGGACTCCTACGAGCAGTACTTC. This codes for CASSTGRRDSYEQYF. The chain employs TRBV7-9 and TRBJ2-7, with D maybe TRBD1 (6 bases). This CDR3 is 15 amino acids long. Germline CDR1 SEHNR, CDR2 FQNEAQ (reference sequence). The V end was cut by 5 bases, the J end by 0 bases, with 14 bases between.

This rearrangement joins TRBV14 to TRBJ2-5; D unresolved. Trimming shortened V by 5 bases and J by 0 bases, and 28 bases separated the two germline ends. CDR3 length: 20 residues. Per the germline V gene, CDR1 is SGHDN and CDR2 is FVKESK. The CDR3 DNA reads as TGTGCCAGCAGCGGAAAAACTCTTGGGTGGGCCTTAGGATACCAAGAGACCCAGTACTTC. Amino acid sequence: CASSGKTLGWALGYQETQYF.

This clone was counted a single time. The chain couples TRBV30 to TRBJ2-5; 14 positions match TRBD2. V dropped 1 base and J dropped 1; count of bases not matched to a gene: 2. CDR3 length: 16 residues. CDR1 is GTSNPN and CDR2 is SVGIG in the germline V gene (reference sequence). CDR3 sequence: CAWSEGTSGGQETQYF. DNA for the CDR3: TGTGCCTGGAGTGAAGGGACTAGCGGGGGCCAAGAGACCCAGTACTTC.

The chain joins TRBV6-1 to TRBJ1-2; D may be TRBD1 (5 bases). The CDR3 sequence is 15 residues long. CDR1 is MNHNS and CDR2 is SASEGT in the germline V gene. The V end lost 0 bases, the J end lost 3 bases, and 11 bases lay between the germline ends. CDR3 region: CASSEANSGYYGYTF. The DNA of the CDR3 is TGTGCCAGCAGTGAAGCGAATTCAGGGTACTATGGCTACACCTTC.

This clone was seen only once. The rearrangement joins TRBV5-1 to TRBJ2-7; TRBD1 aligns across 7 bases. This CDR3 region has 13 residues. CDR1 SGHRS and CDR2 YFSETQ come from the germline V gene. V lost 3 bases, J lost 6 bases, and 6 bases stayed unmatched. The CDR3 is CASSSGQVFEQYF. CDR3 sequence (DNA): TGCGCCAGCAGCTCCGGACAGGTTTTCGAGCAGTACTTC.

V gene TRBV27 combines with J gene TRBJ2-3; 8 bases align to TRBD2. CDR1 and CDR2 from the germline V gene are MNHEY and SMNVEV (reference sequence). Losses at the gene ends were 6 bases for V and 2 bases for J; bases not matched to a gene: 1. CDR3 length: 13 amino acids. DNA for the CDR3: TGTGCCAGCAGCGGGAGGGCCACAGATACGCAGTATTTT. This translates into CASSGRATDTQYF.

The chain combines TRBV5-6 with TRBJ2-7; D ambiguous. Trimming shortened V by 5 bases and J by 0 bases, and 9 bases separated the two germline ends. CDR1 and CDR2 from the germline V gene are SGHDT and YYEEEE. The CDR3 consists of 13 residues. CDR3 amino acids: CASRQQTSYEQYF. The CDR3 bases are TGTGCCAGCAGACAGCAAACCTCCTACGAGCAGTACTTC.

The rearrangement links TRBV6-1 to TRBJ2-7; D is unresolved. Trimming took 8 bases from V and 7 from J, leaving 18 bases between them. This CDR3 spans 13 amino acids. Germline V CDR1 and CDR2: MNHNS, SASEGT. CDR3 sequence: CASGGQPGWEQYF. The CDR3 DNA is TGTGCCAGCGGTGGTCAGCCTGGGTGGGAGCAGTACTTC.

This chain links TRBV7-9 with TRBJ1-1; unclear D gene. There are 13 residues in the CDR3. The germline V and J ends were trimmed by 5 bases and 1 base, with 8 bases remaining between them. In germline, CDR1 is SEHNR, CDR2 FQNEAQ (reference sequence). CDR3 in DNA: TGTGCCAGCAGCCCTCCCAGGAACACTGAAGCTTTCTTT. It yields the protein CASSPPRNTEAFF.

This clone showed up just once. The V and J genes are TRBV19 and TRBJ2-1; 7 nucleotides line up with TRBD1. The CDR3 has 12 residues. Germline V gene data show CDR1 as LNHDA and CDR2 as SQIVND (reference sequence). V gave up 9 bases and J gave up 3 bases; unmatched junction bases: 2. The CDR3 loop is CASRDSYNEQFF. The CDR3 DNA follows: TGTGCCAGCCGGGACAGCTACAATGAGCAGTTCTTC.

The chain combines TRBV7-9 with TRBJ2-1, with a tentative D call TRBD1 (5 bases). CDR3 length: 15 amino acids. Germline CDR1 SEHNR, CDR2 FQNEAQ (reference sequence). V lost 5 bases to trimming and J lost 6 bases, with 17 bases between them. CDR3 in DNA: TGTGCCAGCAGCCCCGCCCGCTATAGGGGCAATGAGCAGTTCTTC. It specifies CASSPARYRGNEQFF.

This sequence joins TRBV7-9 and TRBJ2-5; D possibly corresponds to TRBD1 (5 bases). CDR1 SEHNR and CDR2 FQNEAQ come from the germline V gene (reference sequence). The CDR3 runs 14 residues. V lost 3 bases to trimming and J lost 2 bases, with 10 bases between them. The CDR3 is CASSFPDTQETQYF. The DNA for the CDR3 is TGTGCCAGCAGCTTCCCGGACACACAAGAGACCCAGTACTTC.

This rearrangement joins TRBV7-9 to TRBJ2-7; D not certain. The length of the CDR3 is 12 residues. Germline V gene data show CDR1 as SEHNR and CDR2 as FQNEAQ (reference sequence). The V end lost 2 bases, the J end lost 3 bases, and 5 bases lay between the germline ends. CDR3 nucleotides: TGTGCCAGCAGCTTAACTGACTACGAGCAGTACTTC. Translating gives CASSLTDYEQYF.

The chain recombines TRBV27 with TRBJ1-4; 10 bases match TRBD1. The CDR3 is made up of 15 amino acids. Unmatched junction bases numbered 5, after V lost 5 bases and J lost 5 bases. Germline lookup yields CDR1 MNHEY and CDR2 SMNVEV (reference sequence). This CDR3 is CASSPLDRGNEKLFF. The CDR3 coding sequence is TGTGCCAGCAGTCCCTTGGACAGGGGGAATGAAAAACTGTTTTTT.

V gene TRBV25-1 combines with J gene TRBJ1-4; 7 bases align to TRBD1. J lost 2 bases, V lost 6 bases, and 12 bases had no gene match. The length of the CDR3 is 17 residues. The germline V gene has CDR1 MGHDK and CDR2 SYGVNS. DNA for the CDR3: TGTGCCAGCAGCCTCGGAAAGACAGGGAGGACTAATGAAAAACTGTTTTTT. Translated: CASSLGKTGRTNEKLFF.

The J gene is TRBJ2-3, the V gene TRBV14, with 8 bases fitting TRBD1. CDR1 is SGHDN, CDR2 FVKESK, per germline. This CDR3 is built from 15 residues. The trim removed 4 bases at V and 8 bases at J, leaving 11 bases unmatched. The CDR3 protein is CASSRGPGGPATQYF. DNA of the CDR3: TGTGCCAGCAGCCGGGGTCCAGGGGGCCCCGCTACGCAGTATTTT.

This clone was seen only a few times. The chain joins TRBV11-2 to TRBJ2-7, with D maybe TRBD2 (5 bases). V shed 8 bases and J shed 5 bases, with 13 bases lying between them. The length of the CDR3 is 12 residues. The germline CDR1 and CDR2 sequences are SGHAT and FQNNGV. The CDR3 DNA follows: TGTGCCAGCGGGAGCTCCCCCCACGAGCAGTACTTC. Protein: CASGSSPHEQYF. Supplemented by reference TRBV11-2 and TRBJ2-7, the full variable domain reads EAGVAQSPRYKIIEKRQSVAFWCNPISGHATLYWYQQILGQGPKLLIQFQNNGVVDDSQLPKDRFSAERLKGVDSTLKIQPAKLEDSAVYLCASGSSPHEQYFGPGTRLTVT.

CDR3: CATSRGRQGGLYNEQFF. CDR3 sequence (DNA): TGTGCCACCAGCAGAGGCCGACAGGGGGGTCTCTACAATGAGCAGTTCTTC. This chain uses TRBV15 with TRBJ2-1, with TRBD1 matching over 9 bases. V was clipped by 1 base and J by 3 bases; unmatched bases: 7. The CDR3 has 17 amino acids. Germline loops: CDR1 LNHNV, CDR2 YYDKDF (reference sequence).

The J gene is TRBJ2-1, the V gene TRBV11-3; TRBD2 is a possible D gene (6 bases). V was clipped by 5 bases and J by 7 bases, with 12 bases between them. The CDR3 is 13 residues long. CDR1 and CDR2 (germline): SGHNT, YENEEA. The CDR3 DNA reads TGTGCCAGCAGCACCCGTCGGGGGAATGAGCAGTTCTTC. Translated: CASSTRRGNEQFF.

This rearrangement joins TRBV19 to TRBJ2-1; no firm D call. Germline V gene data show CDR1 as LNHDA and CDR2 as SQIVND (reference sequence). CDR3 length: 14 residues. Trimming left V 3 bases short and J 9 bases short, with 15 bases between. CDR3 bases: TGTGCCAGTAGTATGATGGCCCTCCCGGGTGAGCAGTTCTTC. This translates into CASSMMALPGEQFF.

The V gene is TRBV4-1, the J gene TRBJ1-2; 8 nucleotides align to TRBD1. The CDR3 consists of 17 residues. Germline CDR1 reads MGHRA; CDR2 reads YSYEKL. V trimming: 0 bases; J trimming: 4 bases; junction bases outside the gene matches: 10. The CDR3: CASSQDFQGARGYGYTF. Written as DNA, the CDR3 is TGCGCCAGCAGCCAAGACTTTCAGGGGGCCCGGGGCTATGGCTACACCTTC.

The chain links TRBV7-3 to TRBJ1-1, with a possible D match to TRBD1 (5 bases). V dropped 2 bases and J dropped 6 bases, with 10 bases sitting between them. Germline CDR1 and CDR2: SGHTA and FQGTGA. The CDR3 length is 13 residues. The CDR3 region has the DNA TGTGCCAGCAGCTTACTCGAAGGGGCTGAAGCTTTCTTT. Protein sequence: CASSLLEGAEAFF.

The chain carries TRBV2 and TRBJ2-1; D remains ambiguous. V was pared by 9 bases and J by 5 bases, with 14 bases between. The germline V gene encodes CDR1 SNHLY and CDR2 FYNNEI. The CDR3 has 13 residues. The CDR3 protein is CARRSKEDNEQFF. CDR3 nucleotide sequence: TGTGCCAGGCGATCGAAAGAGGACAATGAGCAGTTCTTC.

This sequence joins TRBV28 and TRBJ2-1, with 9 positions matching TRBD2. Germline V gene sequence: CDR1 MDHEN, CDR2 SYDVKM. Germline trimming cut 3 bases from V and 4 bases from J; bases unmatched to any gene: 16. The CDR3 runs to 19 residues. The CDR3 loop reads CASSLGSGSGNGLYNEQFF. The CDR3 DNA reads as TGTGCCAGCAGTTTGGGTAGCGGGAGTGGGAACGGATTATACAATGAGCAGTTCTTC.

The chain is built from TRBV5-1 and TRBJ2-1; D remains unclear. CDR3 size: 9 residues. Germline V gives CDR1 SGHRS, CDR2 YFSETQ. V dropped 8 bases and J dropped 9 bases, with 6 bases sitting between them. Here the CDR3 DNA reads TGCGCCAGTGGCTCTGAGCAGTTCTTC. Residues: CASGSEQFF.

The rearrangement links TRBV15 to TRBJ1-2, with D perhaps matching TRBD1 (5 bases). The germline V and J ends were trimmed by 7 bases and 6 bases, with 15 bases remaining between them. CDR3 length equals 13 residues. CDR1 and CDR2 (germline): LNHNV, YYDKDF (reference sequence). The CDR3: CATNQLGRDGYTF. The CDR3 bases are TGTGCCACCAACCAGCTGGGGCGGGATGGCTACACCTTC. Filled out from reference TRBV15 and TRBJ1-2, the complete variable domain reads DAMVIQNPRYQVTQFGKPVTLSCSQTLNHNVMYWYQQKSSQAPKLLFHYYDKDFNNEADTPDNFQSRRPNTSFCFLDIRSPGLGDTAMYLCATNQLGRDGYTFGSGTRLTVV.

This CDR3 reads CASSLHQGLTNTGELFF. In DNA, the CDR3 is TGCGCCAGCAGCTTGCATCAGGGGCTAACGAACACCGGGGAGCTGTTTTTT. This rearrangement joins TRBV5-1 to TRBJ2-2; D may be TRBD1 (6 bases). There are 17 residues in the CDR3. Deletions cut 1 base from V and 0 bases from J, with 13 bases between. The germline gives CDR1 SGHRS, CDR2 YFSETQ.